A single sample gave rise to the 25 T cell receptor beta chains below, sequenced in a study of T cells after yellow fever vaccination. TCRdb reprocessed the 5' RACE reads with MiXCR, giving one entry per CDR3 protein. The profile shows more than 110,000 distinct CDR3 sequences, less than 8.5% of them singletons. Source: CD4+ T cells sorted from PBMCs, taken 10 days after the yellow fever booster vaccination. These receptors all stem from a man in his thirties or forties who received the YFV17D yellow fever vaccine.

This clonotype was seen at least ten times. The chain joins TRBV5-1 to TRBJ2-1; 9 bases map to TRBD1. The V segment lost 3 bases and the J segment 1 base; nucleotides outside the gene matches: 2. Germline V CDR1 and CDR2: SGHRS, YFSETQ. The CDR3 is 15 amino acids. CDR3 region: CASSSGQGSYNEQFF. In nucleotides, the CDR3 is TGCGCCAGCAGCTCAGGACAGGGGTCCTACAATGAGCAGTTCTTC.

In the case of this clonotype: With a much larger clone just one base away, this may be a read error. The chain couples TRBV4-3 to TRBJ2-3; no reliable D call. V lost 0 bases, J lost 6 bases, and 7 bases lay in between. The CDR3 has 13 amino acids. CDR1 LGHNA and CDR2 YSLEER come from the germline V gene. The CDR3 DNA reads TGCGCCAGCAGCCAAGAGACTTGTGATACGCAGTATTTT. Amino acid sequence: CASSQETCDTQYF.

This clonotype was counted only a few times. The rearrangement uses TRBV5-1 and TRBJ2-5; 9 positions match TRBD1. Germline V gene data show CDR1 as SGHRS and CDR2 as YFSETQ. This CDR3 region has 15 residues. Germline trimming cut 2 bases from V and 3 bases from J; bases unmatched to any gene: 5. The CDR3 DNA reads TGCGCCAGCAGCTTTACAGGGGGCGCGAAAGAGACCCAGTACTTC. Its protein is CASSFTGGAKETQYF.

At least ten counts were recorded for this clonotype. The V and J genes are TRBV7-2 and TRBJ2-1; the D is unclear. Germline-derived CDR1 and CDR2 are SGHTA and FQGNSA. The CDR3 extends over 14 amino acids. Deletions cut 10 bases from V and 2 bases from J, with 15 bases between. CDR3 nucleotide sequence: TGTGCCATACTACAGACTTCCCCCTACAATGAGCAGTTCTTC. Amino acids: CAILQTSPYNEQFF. The variable domain in full, completed from reference TRBV7-2 and TRBJ2-1, reads GAGVSQSPSNKVTEKGKDVELRCDPISGHTALYWYRQSLGQGLEFLIYFQGNSAPDKSGLPSDRFSAERTGGSVSTLTIQRTQQEDSAVYLCAILQTSPYNEQFFGPGTRLTVL.

The table lists this clonotype with a few counts. The chain employs TRBV27 and TRBJ2-5; 7 nucleotides align to TRBD2. CDR1 and CDR2 from the germline V gene are MNHEY and SMNVEV (reference sequence). The CDR3 sequence is 14 residues long. The V and J ends lost 5 bases and 5 bases, in that order; junction bases with no gene match: 8. As DNA, the CDR3 is TGTGCCAGCAGTCGCCTTGGGGGGGTGGAGACCCAGTACTTC. Amino acid sequence: CASSRLGGVETQYF.

This clonotype was seen ten or more times. The chain uses TRBV20-1 and TRBJ2-5; D assignment may be TRBD1 or TRBD2 (5 bases each). The V end was cut by 3 bases, the J end by 5 bases, with 13 bases between. This CDR3 has 13 residues. Germline-derived CDR1 and CDR2 are DFQATT and SNEGSKA (reference sequence). CDR3 residues: CSASGGTPETQYF. Written as DNA, the CDR3 is TGCAGTGCTAGTGGGGGAACTCCGGAGACCCAGTACTTC.

The sample holds a few counts of this clonotype. V gene TRBV29-1 combines with J gene TRBJ1-3; D is unresolved. CDR1 SQVTM and CDR2 ANQGSEA come from the germline V gene. This CDR3 has 14 amino acids. Trimming left V 0 bases short and J 0 bases short, with 6 bases between. The CDR3 sequence: CSVEDGYSGNTIYF. In DNA form, the CDR3 reads TGCAGCGTTGAAGACGGGTACTCTGGAAACACCATATATTTT.

The table lists this clonotype with many counts. This chain joins TRBV13 and TRBJ2-7; 9 bases map to TRBD1. Trimming cost V 5 bases and J 2 bases; bases outside gene matches: 7. This CDR3 region has 15 residues. Germline CDR1 reads PRHDT; CDR2 reads FYEKMQ (reference sequence). The CDR3 DNA reads TGTGCCAGCAGCCCCCGGACAGGGGTCGCCTACGAGCAGTACTTC. This translates into CASSPRTGVAYEQYF.

The table lists this clonotype with many counts. The chain has TRBV5-1 and TRBJ2-1; TRBD2 is a possible D gene (6 bases). CDR3 length: 15 amino acids. V gave up 4 bases and J gave up 0 bases, with 11 bases separating them. The germline V gene encodes CDR1 SGHRS and CDR2 YFSETQ. The CDR3: CASSARRGSYNEQFF. DNA for the CDR3: TGCGCCAGCAGCGCCCGGAGGGGCTCCTACAATGAGCAGTTCTTC.

This clonotype was seen repeatedly, ten times or more. The chain couples TRBV10-3 to TRBJ2-1; 7 bases map to TRBD2. The trim removed 0 bases at V and 4 bases at J, leaving 3 bases unmatched. This CDR3 is built from 15 residues. Germline-derived CDR1 and CDR2 are ENHRY and SYGVKD. CDR3 sequence reads: CAISESRLAYNEQFF. The CDR3 DNA follows: TGTGCCATCAGTGAGTCACGACTAGCTTACAATGAGCAGTTCTTC.

This chain uses TRBV9 with TRBJ2-5; D gene ambiguous. Per the germline V gene, CDR1 is SGDLS and CDR2 is YYNGEE. The ends were cut back, 4 bases at V and 5 bases at J, with 24 bases in the middle. The CDR3 length is 17 residues. The DNA for the CDR3 is TGTGCCAGCAGCCCCAACCGCGGACCAGAGGTGGGGGAGACCCAGTACTTC. As protein: CASSPNRGPEVGETQYF.

At least ten counts were recorded for this clonotype. The CDR3 spells CASSQGQGTDTQYF. DNA for the CDR3: TGCGCCAGCAGCCAGGGACAGGGCACAGATACGCAGTATTTT. The chain employs TRBV5-1 and TRBJ2-3; 8 positions match TRBD1. Germline V gives CDR1 SGHRS, CDR2 YFSETQ. The CDR3 length is 14 residues. V was pared by 4 bases and J by 1 base, with 2 bases of the junction left unmatched.

This clonotype was recorded many times. V and J are TRBV5-4 and TRBJ2-1; D is possibly TRBD1 or TRBD2 (5 bases each). The CDR3 contains 17 residues. Trimming removed 0 bases from V and 0 bases from J, with 13 bases in between. The V gene's germline CDR1 is SGHNT and CDR2 YYREEE (reference sequence). The CDR3 sequence is CASSLVGPPSSYNEQFF. CDR3 in DNA: TGTGCCAGCAGCTTGGTGGGACCGCCGAGCTCCTACAATGAGCAGTTCTTC.

This clonotype was counted ten times or more. The chain joins TRBV5-1 to TRBJ2-3; 9 bases fit TRBD2. CDR1 is SGHRS, CDR2 YFSETQ, per germline. The CDR3 loop spans 18 amino acids. J was trimmed by 3 bases and V by 0 bases; bases with no gene match: 11. DNA for the CDR3: TGCGCCAGCAGCTTGGAATTAGCGGGAGCCTTCGGAACAGATACGCAGTATTTT. Its translation: CASSLELAGAFGTDTQYF.

V and J are TRBV28 and TRBJ1-6; D not resolved. This CDR3 spans 16 amino acids. Trimming cost V 3 bases and J 9 bases, with 18 bases left between them. Germline-derived CDR1 and CDR2 are MDHEN and SYDVKM. CDR3 residues: CASSFQETAKSSPLHF. CDR3 DNA sequence: TGTGCCAGCAGTTTTCAGGAGACCGCTAAGAGTTCACCCCTCCACTTT.

The V and J genes are TRBV30 and TRBJ2-3, with 7 bases identical to TRBD2. Germline assignment: CDR1 GTSNPN and CDR2 SVGIG (reference sequence). This CDR3 region has 14 residues. Trimming at V came to 5 bases and at J to 0 bases, leaving 5 bases not matched to a gene. CDR3 nucleotides: TGTGCCTGGGGAGCGGGGCTAAGCACAGATACGCAGTATTTT. Protein: CAWGAGLSTDTQYF.

This clonotype was found a few times. The CDR3 spells CASSYFGETDTQYF. The DNA of the CDR3 is TGTGCCAGCAGTTATTTTGGTGAGACAGATACGCAGTATTTT. This chain links TRBV6-5 with TRBJ2-3, with D unclear. V gave up 3 bases and J gave up 3 bases, with 10 bases separating them. CDR3 length: 14 amino acids. Germline V gene sequence: CDR1 MNHEY, CDR2 SVGAGI.

This clonotype was observed at least ten times. V gene TRBV20-1 combines with J gene TRBJ2-7; D gene ambiguous. The V and J ends lost 6 bases and 3 bases respectively, with 12 bases between them. This CDR3 contains 12 residues. Germline V lookup: CDR1 DFQATT, CDR2 SNEGSKA (reference sequence). The CDR3 DNA follows: TGCAGTGCCGCAGACGTCCACTACGAGCAGTACTTC. As protein: CSAADVHYEQYF.

This clonotype was counted at least ten times. The chain carries TRBV5-1 and TRBJ2-7; no definite D call. The CDR3 totals 17 residues. V lost 1 base to trimming and J lost 2 bases, with 19 bases between them. Looked up from germline, CDR1 is SGHRS and CDR2 is YFSETQ. The CDR3: CASSLSAASPSTYEQYF. The CDR3 DNA reads TGCGCCAGCAGCTTGTCGGCAGCCTCCCCGTCTACCTACGAGCAGTACTTC.

This clonotype has only a few counts. The CDR3, as DNA: TGTGCCAGCAGTTACTCGCGAAACAGCGGGAGGGCCGGTTACGAGCAGTACTTC. Amino acids: CASSYSRNSGRAGYEQYF. The chain uses TRBV6-5 and TRBJ2-7, with 10 bases lining up with TRBD2. The J segment lost 4 bases and the V segment lost 0 bases, leaving 12 bases of the junction unmatched. The CDR3 loop spans 18 amino acids. The germline CDR1 and CDR2 sequences are MNHEY and SVGAGI.

This clonotype occurred many times. This chain links TRBV9 with TRBJ2-3; D is possibly TRBD2 (5 bases). Trimming removed 0 bases from V and 3 bases from J, with 23 bases in between. The CDR3 has 19 amino acids. Looked up from germline, CDR1 is SGDLS and CDR2 is YYNGEE. The CDR3, as DNA: TGTGCCAGCAGCGTAGTCCGGACGATCCTAGCACATCAAACAGATACGCAGTATTTT. Translated, it gives CASSVVRTILAHQTDTQYF.

This clonotype was detected many times. V gene TRBV20-1 combines with J gene TRBJ2-1; 7 bases align to TRBD2. J was trimmed by 2 bases and V by 7 bases; bases with no gene match: 2. This CDR3 has 12 amino acids. CDR1 DFQATT and CDR2 SNEGSKA come from the germline V gene (reference sequence). The CDR3 coding sequence is TGCAGTGGGGGAGGGACCTACAATGAGCAGTTCTTC. It specifies CSGGGTYNEQFF.

In this sample, this clonotype turned up many times. The chain is built from TRBV11-2 and TRBJ2-7; TRBD2 might be the D (6 bases). Trimming pared 3 bases from V and 1 base from J, leaving 16 bases between. The CDR3 consists of 16 residues. CDR1 is SGHAT, CDR2 FQNNGV, per germline. CDR3 sequence (DNA): TGTGCCAGCAGCTTGATCCCCGGACGGGAGTCCTACGAGCAGTACTTC. Translating it yields CASSLIPGRESYEQYF.

This clonotype came up a few times. This chain links TRBV9 with TRBJ1-3; TRBD1 is a possible D gene (6 bases). The germline V gene encodes CDR1 SGDLS and CDR2 YYNGEE. The CDR3 consists of 17 residues. The ends were cut back, 2 bases at V and 4 bases at J, with 19 bases in the middle. The CDR3 sequence: CASSVLDEGHSGNTIYF. DNA of the CDR3: TGTGCCAGCAGCGTCCTTGATGAGGGACACTCGGGAAACACCATATATTTT.

This clonotype showed up many times. V gene TRBV12-3 or TRBV12-4 combines with J gene TRBJ2-5; 11 bases line up with TRBD2. The CDR3 contains 15 residues. Losses at the gene ends were 4 bases for V and 4 bases for J; bases not matched to a gene: 5. The CDR3 loop is CASSSPGLAGETQYF. The CDR3 DNA is TGTGCCAGCAGTTCTCCCGGACTAGCGGGAGAGACCCAGTACTTC.